This T cell receptor beta chain emerged from a study of T cell repertoires in cytomegalovirus infection. Study context: CMV epitopes, recently identified HLA-C-restricted and well-studied HLA-B-restricted, were used. Evidence of both CMV infection and a matching HLA type came from public TCR beta signatures.

This CDR3 comprises 13 residues. Germline assignment: CDR1 SGHAT and CDR2 FQNNGV. J was trimmed by 10 bases and V by 6 bases; bases with no gene match: 4. A single record per CDR3 protein comes from TCRdb applying MiXCR to the reads. Altogether hundreds of thousands of distinct CDR3 sequences are present, 25% to 35% being singletons, with the ten largest covering roughly 16%. General observations from the study: HLA-C-restricted, CMV-specific TCR beta clonotypes were dominant ex vivo.

With respect to this clonotype: What it recognizes is unknown.

The TCR was taken from a human donor in good health (CMV status not recorded). Some clones in this sample may be carry-over from other donors' samples. This chain links TRBV11-2 with TRBJ1-6, with 9 bases lining up with TRBD1. This sample comprised cultured PBMCs, obtained from culture after CMV antigen stimulation. CDR3 amino acids: CASRGTGHSPLHF. CDR3 sequence (DNA): TGTGCCAGCAGGGGGACAGGGCACTCACCCCTCCACTTT.